Shown below are 13 T cell receptor beta chains from a single sample sequenced in a study of blood T cell repertoires in COVID-19. Sequencing used immunoSEQ multiplex PCR; TCRdb keeps in-frame clones, though not all of them. The repertoire holds about 160,000 clones, with just under 85% as singletons. Input material: peripheral blood. These receptors originate from a woman of 80 years or more with acute or convalescent COVID-19.

The sample holds a few counts of this clone. The V call is TRBV2, the J call TRBJ1-1, with D possibly being TRBD1 (6 bases). V was pared by 6 bases and J by 8 bases, with 16 bases between. CDR3 length equals 13 residues. Per germline, CDR1 SNHLY and CDR2 FYNNEI. The CDR3 DNA is TGTGCCAGCAGCGAATGGGGACACCTAGAAGCTTTCTTT. Its translation: CASSEWGHLEAFF.

This sequence joins TRBV5-1 and TRBJ2-3, with TRBD2 as a possible D gene (6 bases). Germline assignment: CDR1 SGHRS and CDR2 YFSETQ. This CDR3 contains 15 residues. V lost 1 base to trimming and J lost 4 bases, with 13 bases between them. DNA for the CDR3: TGCGCCAGCAGCTTGTCAAGGACTAAAGCAGATACGCAGTATTTT. It yields the protein CASSLSRTKADTQYF.

V and J are TRBV19 and TRBJ2-1, with 7 positions matching TRBD2. CDR1 is LNHDA and CDR2 is SQIVND in the germline V gene (reference sequence). The CDR3 is made up of 15 amino acids. J gave up 0 bases and V 5 bases, and 4 bases lay outside the gene matches. The CDR3 spells CASSDTGGSYNEQFF. The CDR3 nucleotides read TGTGCCAGTAGTGATACGGGAGGCTCCTACAATGAGCAGTTCTTC.

V usage is TRBV19 and J usage is TRBJ2-2; no definite D call. Germline CDR1 reads LNHDA; CDR2 reads SQIVND (reference sequence). Trimming removed 2 bases from V and 6 bases from J, with 7 bases in between. CDR3 length: 13 residues. This chain's CDR3 is CASSILEAGELFF. The CDR3 DNA is TGTGCCAGTAGTATACTTGAGGCCGGGGAGCTGTTTTTT.

The gene calls are TRBV10-1 and TRBJ2-7, with D tentatively TRBD1 (5 bases). CDR1 and CDR2 (germline): WNHNN, SYGVQD (reference sequence). The CDR3 has 13 residues. Trimming took off 5 bases at V and 5 bases at J, with 13 bases between the two ends. CDR3 nucleotides: TGCGCCAGCAGTCAGGGATACGGCGACGAGCAGTACTTC. It encodes CASSQGYGDEQYF.

The chain recombines TRBV7-2 with TRBJ2-7; a possible D gene is TRBD2 (5 bases). The CDR3 loop spans 14 amino acids. V was shortened by 3 bases and J by 1 base, with 10 bases between the two germline ends. From germline, CDR1 is SGHTA and CDR2 FQGNSA. The CDR3 DNA is TGTGCCAGCAGCTTTTCCGGGGAATCCTACGAGCAGTACTTC. Its protein product is CASSFSGESYEQYF.

V is TRBV11-2 and J is TRBJ2-7; tentative D call: TRBD1 (7 bases). The germline V and J ends were trimmed by 2 bases and 2 bases, with 16 bases remaining between them. The CDR3 is 16 residues long. Germline lookup yields CDR1 SGHAT and CDR2 FQNNGV. The CDR3 loop is CASSLSEGAGTYEQYF. CDR3 sequence (DNA): TGTGCCAGCAGCTTATCGGAGGGGGCTGGAACCTACGAGCAGTACTTC.

This clone was counted once. The chain links TRBV27 to TRBJ1-2, with TRBD1 as a possible D gene (6 bases). V dropped 6 bases and J dropped 2 bases, with 10 bases sitting between them. The CDR3 totals 13 residues. Germline CDR1 MNHEY, CDR2 SMNVEV (reference sequence). The CDR3 region is CASRGGGNYGYTF. CDR3 bases: TGTGCCAGCAGGGGAGGGGGAAACTATGGCTACACCTTC.

The sample holds a few counts of this clone. The chain uses TRBV30 and TRBJ1-2; a possible D gene is TRBD1 (5 bases). This CDR3 spans 14 amino acids. Germline values: CDR1 GTSNPN, CDR2 SVGIG (reference sequence). V was clipped by 4 bases and J by 6 bases, with 18 bases between them. Here the CDR3 DNA reads TGTGCCTGGACCCGAAAAAGGCCGGGGGATGGCTACACCTTC. Protein product: CAWTRKRPGDGYTF.

The chain joins TRBV20-1 to TRBJ1-2; no clear D. The CDR3 runs to 11 residues. The germline V gene encodes CDR1 DFQATT and CDR2 SNEGSKA (reference sequence). The germline V and J ends were trimmed by 3 bases and 5 bases, with 7 bases remaining between them. The CDR3 here is CSASSSYGYTF. The CDR3 bases are TGCAGTGCTAGTAGTAGTTATGGCTACACCTTC.

This clone has just one count. The CDR3: CASSQWTGSGYTF. The CDR3 DNA reads TGCGCCAGCAGCCAATGGACAGGGTCAGGCTACACCTTC. The V and J genes are TRBV4-1 and TRBJ1-2; the match to TRBD1 covers 8 bases. The CDR3 length is 13 residues. In germline, CDR1 is MGHRA, CDR2 YSYEKL. Trimming took 2 bases from V and 8 from J; bases not matched to a gene: 4.

The chain uses TRBV13 and TRBJ2-1, with no clear D. Trimming pared 4 bases from V and 0 bases from J, leaving 13 bases between. Germline assignment: CDR1 PRHDT and CDR2 FYEKMQ (reference sequence). There are 16 residues in the CDR3. The CDR3 region has the DNA TGTGCCAGCAGCTCTTCTAGAGACGGCTCCTACAATGAGCAGTTCTTC. Protein: CASSSSRDGSYNEQFF.

V is TRBV7-9 and J is TRBJ2-4; 10 bases agree with TRBD2. Germline V gene lookup returns CDR1 SEHNR and CDR2 FQNEAQ (reference sequence). This CDR3 region has 17 residues. V dropped 0 bases and J dropped 8; count of bases not matched to a gene: 10. The DNA of the CDR3 is TGTGCCAGCAGCTTAGCGGTGGCTAGCGGGAGAAGAGACATTCAGTACTTC. It is translated as CASSLAVASGRRDIQYF.